Here is one T cell receptor (beta chain) with its context. What it binds is unknown. Per the germline V gene, CDR1 is SGHTA and CDR2 is FQGNSA. This CDR3 region has 13 residues. Trimming shortened V by 5 bases and J by 3 bases, and 10 bases separated the two germline ends. Donors likely had unrecorded immune exposures despite being nominally healthy when sampled. The sample is drawn from a study of cytomegalovirus exposure and HLA in healthy donors. Study information: Earlier work reported 95 million to 130 million unique TCR beta sequences from about 170 million T cells.

Notes on the study in general: The investigators catalogued some 160 TCR beta chains as cytomegalovirus-associated.

The study ran its PCR with 60 Vbeta and 13 Jbeta primers. Per the original data handling: Around 9.9 million shared chains were among the approximately 76 million unique TCR beta chains that a later analysis counted. The table came from immunoSEQ multiplex PCR; TCRdb's copy has only in-frame clones and leaves some out. The V and J calls and clone size were taken over from that table, and D and trimming were inferred from the DNA. Of some 130,000 clones listed, 74% are singletons. This rearrangement joins TRBV7-2 to TRBJ1-1; TRBD1 is a possible D gene (5 bases). The sequenced sample was PBMCs. This TCR was sampled from a woman aged 50 to 60 in good health and CMV-seropositive. The CDR3 nucleotides are TGTGCCAGCAGCCGCGACAGTTACACTGAAGCTTTCTTT. Protein sequence: CASSRDSYTEAFF.